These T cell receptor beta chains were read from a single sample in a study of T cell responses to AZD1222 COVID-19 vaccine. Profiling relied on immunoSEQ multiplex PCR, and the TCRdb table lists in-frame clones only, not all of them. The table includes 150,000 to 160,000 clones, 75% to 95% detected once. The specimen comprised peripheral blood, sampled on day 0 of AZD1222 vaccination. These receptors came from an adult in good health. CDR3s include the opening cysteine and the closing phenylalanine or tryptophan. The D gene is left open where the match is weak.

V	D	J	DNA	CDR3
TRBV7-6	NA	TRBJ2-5	TGTGCCAGCAGCTTAAAAGGTTGGGAGACCCAGTACTTC	CASSLKGWETQYF
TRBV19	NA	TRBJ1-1	TGTGCCAGTAGTATAGGACTGCTGGCTGAAGCTTTCTTT	CASSIGLLAEAFF
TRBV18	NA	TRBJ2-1	TGTGCCAGCTCACCAATTCCAACCTACAATGAGCAGTTCTTC	CASSPIPTYNEQFF
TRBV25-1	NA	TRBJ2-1	TGTGCCAGCAGTGTACCCAGGGGCTACTCCTACAATGAGCAGTTCTTC	CASSVPRGYSYNEQFF
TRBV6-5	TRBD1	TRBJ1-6	TGTGCCAGCCGGACAGGGTCGGTTTCACCCCTCCACTTT	CASRTGSVSPLHF
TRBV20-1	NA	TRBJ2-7	TGCAGTGCTAGAAACAGCTACGAGCAGTACTTC	CSARNSYEQYF
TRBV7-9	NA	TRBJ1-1	TGTGCCAGCAGCTTAGGGGTGACAGGACCCCCCTCCGAAGCTTTCTTT	CASSLGVTGPPSEAFF
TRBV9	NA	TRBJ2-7	TGTGCCAGCAGCGTAGGCCAGGACTACGAGCAGTACTTC	CASSVGQDYEQYF
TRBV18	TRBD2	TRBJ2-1	TGTGCCAGCTCACCTTCAGCGGGAGGGCGCAATGAGCAGTTCTTC	CASSPSAGGRNEQFF
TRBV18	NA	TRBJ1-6	TGTGCCAGCTCAACCACCGGGGGCAGGGGAGTTGGTTCACCCCTCCACTTT	CASSTTGGRGVGSPLHF
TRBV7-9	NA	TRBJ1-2	TGTGCCAGCAGCCAAAGTTCCACCTATGGCTACACCTTC	CASSQSSTYGYTF
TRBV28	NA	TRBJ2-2	TGTGCCAGCAGTCCACATCAGGGGCTGACCGGGGAGCTGTTTTTT	CASSPHQGLTGELFF
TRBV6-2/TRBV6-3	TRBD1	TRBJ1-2	TGTGCCAGCAGTTATCGGGGGACAGGGGGCGAGGAGAACTATGGCTACACCTTC	CASSYRGTGGEENYGYTF
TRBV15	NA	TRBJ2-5	TGTGCCACCAGCAGAGATAAGTTGTTGGGGACCCAGTACTTC	CATSRDKLLGTQYF
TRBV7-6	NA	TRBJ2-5	TGTGCCAGCAGCTTAGTGGCAGGGGTTCTTCAGACCCAGTACTTC	CASSLVAGVLQTQYF
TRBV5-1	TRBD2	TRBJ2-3	TGCGCCAGCAGCCCCCTCTTTCTAGCGGGAGATGATACGCAGTATTTT	CASSPLFLAGDDTQYF